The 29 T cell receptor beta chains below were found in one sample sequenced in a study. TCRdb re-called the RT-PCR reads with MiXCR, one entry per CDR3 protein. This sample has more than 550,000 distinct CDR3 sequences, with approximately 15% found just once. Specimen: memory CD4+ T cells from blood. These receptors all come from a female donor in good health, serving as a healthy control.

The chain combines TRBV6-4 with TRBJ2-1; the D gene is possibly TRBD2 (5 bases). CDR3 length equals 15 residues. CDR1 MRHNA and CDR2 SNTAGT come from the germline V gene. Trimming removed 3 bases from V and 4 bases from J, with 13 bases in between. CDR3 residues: CASSEDSRYYNEQFF. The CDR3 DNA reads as TGTGCCAGCAGTGAGGACTCACGATATTACAATGAGCAGTTCTTC.

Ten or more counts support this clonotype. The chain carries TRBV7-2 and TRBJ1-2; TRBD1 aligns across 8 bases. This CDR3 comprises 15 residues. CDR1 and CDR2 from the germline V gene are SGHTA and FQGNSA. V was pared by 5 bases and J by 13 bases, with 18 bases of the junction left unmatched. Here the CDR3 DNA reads TGTGCCAGCAGCCTTCATTCGGTGGACAGGGAGTATCGCACCTTC. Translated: CASSLHSVDREYRTF.

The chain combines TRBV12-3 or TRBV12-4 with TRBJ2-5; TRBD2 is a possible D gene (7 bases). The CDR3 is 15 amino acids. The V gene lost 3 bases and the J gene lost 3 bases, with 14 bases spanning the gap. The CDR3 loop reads CASSFARGGEETQYF. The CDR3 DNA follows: TGTGCCAGCAGTTTCGCTAGGGGGGGGGAAGAGACCCAGTACTTC.

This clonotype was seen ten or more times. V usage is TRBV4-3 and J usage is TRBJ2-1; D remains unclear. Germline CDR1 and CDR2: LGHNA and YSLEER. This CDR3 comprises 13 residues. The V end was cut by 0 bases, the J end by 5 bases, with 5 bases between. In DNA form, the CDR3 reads TGCGCCAGCAGCCAAGAAGTAAACAATGAGCAGTTCTTC. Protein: CASSQEVNNEQFF.

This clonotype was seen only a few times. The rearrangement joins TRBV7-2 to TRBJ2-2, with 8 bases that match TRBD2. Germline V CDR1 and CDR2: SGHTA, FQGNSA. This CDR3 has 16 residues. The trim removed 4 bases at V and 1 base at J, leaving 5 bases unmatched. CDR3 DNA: TGTGCCAGCAGCTCGGGAGGGGATCTGAACACCGGGGAGCTGTTTTTT. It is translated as CASSSGGDLNTGELFF.

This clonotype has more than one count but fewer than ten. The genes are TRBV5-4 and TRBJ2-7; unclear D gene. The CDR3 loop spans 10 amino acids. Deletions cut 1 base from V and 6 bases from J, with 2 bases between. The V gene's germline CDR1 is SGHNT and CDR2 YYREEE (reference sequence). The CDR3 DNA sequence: TGTGCCAGCAGCTTGTTCGAGCAGTACTTC. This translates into CASSLFEQYF.

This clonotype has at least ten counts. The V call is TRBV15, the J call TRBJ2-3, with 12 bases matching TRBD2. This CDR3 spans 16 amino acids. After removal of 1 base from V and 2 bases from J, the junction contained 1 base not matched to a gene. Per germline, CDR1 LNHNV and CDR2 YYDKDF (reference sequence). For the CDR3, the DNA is TGTGCCACCAGCAGAGGACTAGCGGGGGTCACAGATACGCAGTATTTT. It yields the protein CATSRGLAGVTDTQYF.

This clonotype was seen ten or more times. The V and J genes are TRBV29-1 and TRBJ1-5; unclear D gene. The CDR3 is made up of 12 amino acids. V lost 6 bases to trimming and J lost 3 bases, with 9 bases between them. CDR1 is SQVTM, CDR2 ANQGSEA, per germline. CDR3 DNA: TGCAGCGTAGCAGGCCACAATCAGCCCCAGCATTTT. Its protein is CSVAGHNQPQHF.

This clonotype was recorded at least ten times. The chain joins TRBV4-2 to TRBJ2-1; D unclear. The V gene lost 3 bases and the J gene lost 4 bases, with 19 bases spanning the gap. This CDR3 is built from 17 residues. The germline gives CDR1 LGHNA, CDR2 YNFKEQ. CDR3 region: CASSHLPFTPRYNEQFF. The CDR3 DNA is TGTGCCAGCAGCCACCTCCCCTTTACGCCCCGATACAATGAGCAGTTCTTC.

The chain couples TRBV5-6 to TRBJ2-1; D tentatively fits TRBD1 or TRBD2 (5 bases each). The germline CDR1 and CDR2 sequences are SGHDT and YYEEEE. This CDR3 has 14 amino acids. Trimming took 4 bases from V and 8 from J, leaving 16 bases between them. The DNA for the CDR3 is TGTGCCAGCAGCCCCGGGACCCTGAGTGATGAGCAGTTCTTC. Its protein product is CASSPGTLSDEQFF.

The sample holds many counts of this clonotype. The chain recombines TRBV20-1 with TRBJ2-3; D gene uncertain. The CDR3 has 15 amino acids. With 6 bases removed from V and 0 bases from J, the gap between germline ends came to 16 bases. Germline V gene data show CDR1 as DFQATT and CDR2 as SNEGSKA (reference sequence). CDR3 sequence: CSALVAAESTDTQYF. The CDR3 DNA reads TGCAGTGCCCTAGTCGCGGCGGAGAGCACAGATACGCAGTATTTT.

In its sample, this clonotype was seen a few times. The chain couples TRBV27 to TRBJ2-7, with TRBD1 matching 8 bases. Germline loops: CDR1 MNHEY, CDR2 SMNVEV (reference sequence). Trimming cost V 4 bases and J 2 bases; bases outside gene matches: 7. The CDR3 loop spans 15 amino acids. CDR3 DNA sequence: TGTGCCAGCAGTTCCTTTGGACAGGGAACCTACGAGCAGTACTTC. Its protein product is CASSSFGQGTYEQYF.

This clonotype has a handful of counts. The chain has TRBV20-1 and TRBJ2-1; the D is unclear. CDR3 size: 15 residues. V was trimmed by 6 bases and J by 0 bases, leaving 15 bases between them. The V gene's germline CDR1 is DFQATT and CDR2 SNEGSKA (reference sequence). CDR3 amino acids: CSAKTTPRSYNEQFF. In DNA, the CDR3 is TGCAGTGCCAAGACGACTCCCCGCTCCTACAATGAGCAGTTCTTC.

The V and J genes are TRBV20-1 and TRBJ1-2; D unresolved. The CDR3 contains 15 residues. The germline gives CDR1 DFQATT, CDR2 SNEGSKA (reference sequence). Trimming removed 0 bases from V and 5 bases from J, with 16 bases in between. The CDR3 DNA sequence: TGCAGTGCTAGAGATCCCCTCGACGAACGGTATGGCTACACCTTC. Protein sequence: CSARDPLDERYGYTF.

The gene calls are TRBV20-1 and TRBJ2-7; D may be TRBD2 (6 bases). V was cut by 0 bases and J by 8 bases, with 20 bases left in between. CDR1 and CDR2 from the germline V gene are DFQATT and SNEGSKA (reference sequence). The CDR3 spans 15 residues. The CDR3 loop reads CSAREGTAHPTKQYF. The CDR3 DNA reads TGCAGTGCTAGAGAGGGGACTGCACATCCTACGAAGCAGTACTTC.

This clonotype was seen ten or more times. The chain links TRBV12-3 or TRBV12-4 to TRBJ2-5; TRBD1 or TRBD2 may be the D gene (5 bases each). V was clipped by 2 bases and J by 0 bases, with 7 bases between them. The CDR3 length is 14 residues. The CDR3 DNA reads TGTGCCAGCAGTTTACCGGGGCACCAAGAGACCCAGTACTTC. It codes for CASSLPGHQETQYF.

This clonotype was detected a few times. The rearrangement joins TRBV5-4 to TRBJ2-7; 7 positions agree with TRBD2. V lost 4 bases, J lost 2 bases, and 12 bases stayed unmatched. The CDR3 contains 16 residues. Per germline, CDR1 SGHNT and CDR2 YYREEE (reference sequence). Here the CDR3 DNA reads TGTGCCAGCAGCCAGAAAAGGGCGGGAGCCCCCTACGAGCAGTACTTC. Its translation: CASSQKRAGAPYEQYF.

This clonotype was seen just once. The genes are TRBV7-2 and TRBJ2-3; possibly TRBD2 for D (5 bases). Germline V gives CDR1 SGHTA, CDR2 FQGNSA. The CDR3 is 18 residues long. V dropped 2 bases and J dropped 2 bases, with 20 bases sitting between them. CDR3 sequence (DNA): TGTGCCAGCAGCTTAAGAGCGGTCCGGCGGTTAAACACAGATACGCAGTATTTT. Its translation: CASSLRAVRRLNTDTQYF.

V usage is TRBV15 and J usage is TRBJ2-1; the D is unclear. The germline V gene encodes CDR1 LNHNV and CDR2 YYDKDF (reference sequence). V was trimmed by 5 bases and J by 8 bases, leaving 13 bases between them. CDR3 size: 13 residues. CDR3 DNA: TGTGCCACCAGCGAATCCTTTCTGGATGAGCAGTTCTTC. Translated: CATSESFLDEQFF.

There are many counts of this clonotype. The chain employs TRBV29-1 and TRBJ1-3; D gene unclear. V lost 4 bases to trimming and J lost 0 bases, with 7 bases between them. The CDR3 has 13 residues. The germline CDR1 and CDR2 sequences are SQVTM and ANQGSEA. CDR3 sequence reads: CSVASTSGNTIYF. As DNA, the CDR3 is TGCAGCGTTGCCTCTACCTCTGGAAACACCATATATTTT.

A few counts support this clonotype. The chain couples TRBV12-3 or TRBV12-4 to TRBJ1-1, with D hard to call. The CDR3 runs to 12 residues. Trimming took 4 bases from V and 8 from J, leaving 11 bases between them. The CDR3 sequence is CASSSKTFEAFF. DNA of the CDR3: TGTGCCAGCAGTTCCAAGACTTTCGAAGCTTTCTTT.

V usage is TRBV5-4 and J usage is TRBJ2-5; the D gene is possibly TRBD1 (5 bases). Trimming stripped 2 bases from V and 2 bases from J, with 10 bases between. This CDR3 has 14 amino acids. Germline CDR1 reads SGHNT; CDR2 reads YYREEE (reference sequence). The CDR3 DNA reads TGTGCCAGCAGCTTCGGTGACAGTCAAGAGACCCAGTACTTC. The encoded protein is CASSFGDSQETQYF.

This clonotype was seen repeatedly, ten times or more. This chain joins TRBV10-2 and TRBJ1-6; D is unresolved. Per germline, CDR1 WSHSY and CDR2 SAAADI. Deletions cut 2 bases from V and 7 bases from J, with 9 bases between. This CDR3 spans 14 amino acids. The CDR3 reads CASSEGGPNSPLHF. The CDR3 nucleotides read TGCGCCAGCAGTGAGGGCGGCCCCAATTCACCCCTCCACTTT.

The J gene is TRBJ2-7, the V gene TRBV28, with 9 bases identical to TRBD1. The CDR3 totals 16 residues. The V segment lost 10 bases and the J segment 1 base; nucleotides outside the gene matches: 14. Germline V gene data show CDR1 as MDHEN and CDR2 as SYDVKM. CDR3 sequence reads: CATHRTGDDPSYEQYF. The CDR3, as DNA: TGTGCCACTCATCGGACAGGGGACGACCCATCCTACGAGCAGTACTTC. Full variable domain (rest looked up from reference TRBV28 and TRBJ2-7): DVKVTQSSRYLVKRTGEKVFLECVQDMDHENMFWYRQDPGLGLRLIYFSYDVKMKEKGDIPEGYSVSREKKERFSLILESASTNQTSMYLCATHRTGDDPSYEQYFGPGTRLTVT.

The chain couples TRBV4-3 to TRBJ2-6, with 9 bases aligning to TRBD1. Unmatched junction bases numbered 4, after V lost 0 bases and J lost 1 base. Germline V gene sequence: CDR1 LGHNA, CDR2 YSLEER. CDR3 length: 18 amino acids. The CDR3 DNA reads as TGCGCCAGCAGCCAAGAGACGGACAGGGGATCTGGGGCCAACGTCCTGACTTTC. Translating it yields CASSQETDRGSGANVLTF.

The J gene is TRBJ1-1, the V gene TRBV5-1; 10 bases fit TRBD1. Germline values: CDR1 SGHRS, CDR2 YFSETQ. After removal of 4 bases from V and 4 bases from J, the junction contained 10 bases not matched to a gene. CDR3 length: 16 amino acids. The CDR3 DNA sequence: TGCGCCAGCAGCCTTATGACAGGGGGCGTCGGCACTGAAGCTTTCTTT. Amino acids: CASSLMTGGVGTEAFF.

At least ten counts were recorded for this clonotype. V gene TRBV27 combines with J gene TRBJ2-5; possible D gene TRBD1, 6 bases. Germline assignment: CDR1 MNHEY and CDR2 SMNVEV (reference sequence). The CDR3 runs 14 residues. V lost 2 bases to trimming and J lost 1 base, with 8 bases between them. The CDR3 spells CASSLMGAQETQYF. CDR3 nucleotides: TGTGCCAGCAGTTTAATGGGGGCCCAAGAGACCCAGTACTTC.

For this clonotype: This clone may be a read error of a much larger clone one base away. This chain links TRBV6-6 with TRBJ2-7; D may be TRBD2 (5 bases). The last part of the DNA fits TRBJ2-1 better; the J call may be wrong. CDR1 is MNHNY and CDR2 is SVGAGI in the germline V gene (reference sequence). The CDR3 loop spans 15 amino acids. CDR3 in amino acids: CASSYAGISYDEQFF. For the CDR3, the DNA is TGTGCCAGCAGTTACGCCGGGATCTCCTACGATGAGCAGTTCTTC.

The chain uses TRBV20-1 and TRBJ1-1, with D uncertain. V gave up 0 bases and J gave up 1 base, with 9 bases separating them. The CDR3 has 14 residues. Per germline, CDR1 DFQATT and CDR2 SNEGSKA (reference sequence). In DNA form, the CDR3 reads TGCAGTGCTAGAGATCCGAAAGAGAACACTGAAGCTTTCTTT. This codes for CSARDPKENTEAFF.